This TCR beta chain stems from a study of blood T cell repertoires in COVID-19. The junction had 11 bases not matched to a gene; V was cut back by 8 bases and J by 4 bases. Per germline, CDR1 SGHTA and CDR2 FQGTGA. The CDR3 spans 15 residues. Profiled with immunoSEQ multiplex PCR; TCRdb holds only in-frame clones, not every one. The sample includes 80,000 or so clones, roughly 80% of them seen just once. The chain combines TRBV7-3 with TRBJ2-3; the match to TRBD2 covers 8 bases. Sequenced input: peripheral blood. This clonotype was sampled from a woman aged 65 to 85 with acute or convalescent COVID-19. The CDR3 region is CASGSIGGGPDTQYF. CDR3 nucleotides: TGTGCCAGCGGGTCGATCGGGGGGGGTCCAGATACGCAGTATTTT.